Listed here are 29 T cell receptor beta chains from one sample, sequenced in a study of cytomegalovirus exposure and HLA in healthy donors. With 60 Vbeta and 13 Jbeta primers, the PCR was carried out. Using immunoSEQ multiplex PCR, the repertoire was profiled, and TCRdb retains in-frame clones only, with some absent. The sample holds 70,000 or so clones, roughly four fifths seen once. The sequenced material came from PBMCs. These receptors originate from a man aged 18-30 years in good health and CMV-seronegative.

The CDR3 reads CASSWRGLMLTEAFF. The CDR3 nucleotides read TGTGCCAGCAGCTGGCGGGGTCTGATGTTGACTGAAGCTTTCTTT. V and J are TRBV5-4 and TRBJ1-1; D remains unclear. Trimming took 3 bases from V and 5 from J, leaving 17 bases between them. Germline CDR1 is SGHNT and CDR2 is YYREEE (reference sequence). There are 15 residues in the CDR3.

This sequence joins TRBV6-1 and TRBJ2-7; perhaps TRBD1 as D (6 bases). The ends were cut back, 3 bases at V and 0 bases at J, with 12 bases in the middle. The CDR3 has 15 residues. Germline V gene sequence: CDR1 MNHNS, CDR2 SASEGT. This chain's CDR3 is CASSDRTVGSYEQYF. The CDR3 nucleotides read TGTGCCAGCAGTGACCGGACAGTGGGCTCCTACGAGCAGTACTTC.

This chain joins TRBV2 and TRBJ2-3; 7 bases are shared with TRBD2. Germline V CDR1 and CDR2: SNHLY, FYNNEI. The CDR3 contains 16 residues. Trimming at V came to 6 bases and at J to 2 bases, leaving 11 bases not matched to a gene. CDR3 loop: CASRGSGAGLTDTQYF. CDR3 nucleotide sequence: TGTGCCAGCAGGGGATCAGGAGCGGGGCTCACAGATACGCAGTATTTT.

The chain couples TRBV9 to TRBJ1-6; possible D gene TRBD1, 6 bases. The V gene lost 2 bases and the J gene lost 7 bases, with 13 bases spanning the gap. Germline assignment: CDR1 SGDLS and CDR2 YYNGEE. The CDR3 has 15 amino acids. The CDR3 loop reads CASSVEGERNSPLHF. In DNA form, the CDR3 reads TGTGCCAGCAGCGTTGAGGGGGAACGGAATTCACCCCTCCACTTT.

This clone is a singleton in its sample. The chain is built from TRBV7-9 and TRBJ2-7; 12 nucleotides match TRBD1. V shed 2 bases and J 5 bases; nucleotides not matched to a gene: 7. Germline-derived CDR1 and CDR2 are SEHNR and FQNEAQ (reference sequence). The CDR3 is 16 amino acids. CDR3 bases: TGTGCCAGCAGCTTACAAGGGACAGGGGGCAGGGACGAGCAGTACTTC. Its translation: CASSLQGTGGRDEQYF.

V and J are TRBV5-1 and TRBJ2-7, with D possibly TRBD1 on 5 matching bases. Germline CDR1 and CDR2: SGHRS and YFSETQ. The length of the CDR3 is 13 residues. The V end lost 1 base, the J end lost 5 bases, and 10 bases lay between the germline ends. The CDR3 region is CASSLFVRDEQYF. CDR3 coding DNA: TGCGCCAGCAGCTTGTTCGTCAGGGACGAGCAGTACTTC.

The V and J genes are TRBV6-5 and TRBJ2-7; maybe TRBD2 (6 bases). Germline CDR1 reads MNHEY; CDR2 reads SVGAGI. The CDR3 totals 13 residues. Trimming pared 0 bases from V and 5 bases from J, leaving 8 bases between. Written as DNA, the CDR3 is TGTGCCAGCAGTTACTCGCGGAGGGACGAGCAGTACTTC. Its protein product is CASSYSRRDEQYF.

The chain recombines TRBV18 with TRBJ1-6; the match to TRBD1 covers 7 bases. The ends lost 2 bases at V and 0 bases at J; junction bases unmatched: 13. The CDR3 has 20 residues. Germline assignment: CDR1 KGHSH and CDR2 LQKENI. The CDR3 sequence is CASSPVPILQGSSYNSPLHF. The CDR3 nucleotides are TGTGCCAGCTCACCAGTGCCCATCTTACAGGGGAGCTCCTATAATTCACCCCTCCACTTT.

In its sample, this clone was seen once. The J gene is TRBJ1-1, the V gene TRBV7-2; the D gene is possibly TRBD1 (5 bases). CDR1 SGHTA and CDR2 FQGNSA come from the germline V gene. The CDR3 is 17 amino acids. V was pared by 5 bases and J by 0 bases, with 19 bases between. The CDR3, as DNA: TGTGCCAGCAGCCATACACCGGGTGGGACTCTGAACACTGAAGCTTTCTTT. Protein sequence: CASSHTPGGTLNTEAFF.

The V gene is TRBV13, the J gene TRBJ2-1; 8 bases align to TRBD2. Germline lookup yields CDR1 PRHDT and CDR2 FYEKMQ (reference sequence). There are 16 residues in the CDR3. V trimming: 5 bases; J trimming: 0 bases; junction bases outside the gene matches: 6. The CDR3 sequence: CASSGESGSSYNEQFF. The CDR3, as DNA: TGTGCCAGCAGCGGGGAAAGCGGGAGCTCCTACAATGAGCAGTTCTTC.

The chain recombines TRBV30 with TRBJ2-1, with a possible D match to TRBD2 (6 bases). Germline V gene sequence: CDR1 GTSNPN, CDR2 SVGIG (reference sequence). Trimming removed 3 bases from V and 0 bases from J, with 12 bases in between. CDR3 size: 15 residues. The chain's CDR3 is CAWSRDFSSYNEQFF. Here the CDR3 DNA reads TGTGCCTGGAGCAGGGACTTTAGCTCCTACAATGAGCAGTTCTTC.

The gene calls are TRBV21-1 and TRBJ1-1. TRBV21-1 is a pseudogene segment. The CDR3 is made up of 13 amino acids. The CDR3 here is CASSKAGGAEAFF. The DNA of the CDR3 is TGTGCCAGCAGCAAAGCGGGAGGGGCTGAAGCTTTCTTT.

CDR3 bases: TGTGCCAGCAGTCCCCTAGGAGGTATATTTGAAGCTTTCTTT. Protein: CASSPLGGIFEAFF. The rearrangement uses TRBV27 and TRBJ1-1; D gene uncertain. V lost 5 bases to trimming and J lost 7 bases, with 17 bases between them. CDR1 is MNHEY, CDR2 SMNVEV, per germline (reference sequence). The CDR3 contains 14 residues.

The V and J genes are TRBV21-1 and TRBJ2-3; TRBD1 was called by the table and not checked on the DNA. TRBV21-1 is designated a pseudogene. The CDR3 contains 14 residues. CDR3 protein: CAIDPGQGTDTQYF. The CDR3 bases are TGTGCCATCGATCCGGGACAGGGAACAGATACGCAGTATTTT.

This clone was seen once. The chain couples TRBV7-2 to TRBJ1-6; TRBD1 agrees at 7 bases. The germline V gene encodes CDR1 SGHTA and CDR2 FQGNSA. V trimming: 7 bases; J trimming: 5 bases; junction bases outside the gene matches: 11. CDR3 size: 16 residues. The CDR3 DNA sequence: TGTGCCAGCACCACAGGAGAGGGACAGCATAATTCACCCCTCCACTTT. Protein: CASTTGEGQHNSPLHF.

A single count supports this clone. The CDR3 region has the DNA TGTGCCAGCTCACCACGTCAGGGTAACACCGGGGAGCTGTTTTTT. Translating it yields CASSPRQGNTGELFF. This rearrangement joins TRBV18 to TRBJ2-2, with D possibly matching TRBD1 (5 bases). Trimming took 1 base from V and 2 from J, leaving 8 bases between them. The CDR3 spans 15 residues. Germline CDR1 is KGHSH and CDR2 is LQKENI.

This clone was observed once. The genes are TRBV10-3 and TRBJ2-1; perhaps TRBD2 as D (6 bases). The CDR3 runs 13 residues. Germline assignment: CDR1 ENHRY and CDR2 SYGVKD. V lost 6 bases and J lost 3, with 9 bases in between. CDR3 sequence reads: CAIRGGIYNEQFF. The DNA for the CDR3 is TGTGCCATCAGGGGCGGGATCTACAATGAGCAGTTCTTC.

V and J are TRBV5-4 and TRBJ2-6; 12 bases map to TRBD2. V was pared by 2 bases and J by 0 bases, with 3 bases of the junction left unmatched. The CDR3 runs 18 residues. Germline CDR1 is SGHNT and CDR2 is YYREEE (reference sequence). The DNA for the CDR3 is TGTGCCAGCAGCTTTGGACTAGCGGGGACCTCTGGGGCCAACGTCCTGACTTTC. Translated, it gives CASSFGLAGTSGANVLTF.

The chain links TRBV7-2 to TRBJ2-7, with TRBD2 matching 10 bases. Germline V gene data show CDR1 as SGHTA and CDR2 as FQGNSA. The CDR3 totals 14 residues. V was pared by 5 bases and J by 3 bases, with 4 bases of the junction left unmatched. The CDR3 loop is CASSISGGYYEQYF. CDR3 nucleotides: TGTGCCAGCAGCATTAGCGGGGGGTACTACGAGCAGTACTTC. The complete variable domain, with remaining parts taken from reference TRBV7-2 and TRBJ2-7, reads GAGVSQSPSNKVTEKGKDVELRCDPISGHTALYWYRQSLGQGLEFLIYFQGNSAPDKSGLPSDRFSAERTGGSVSTLTIQRTQQEDSAVYLCASSISGGYYEQYFGPGTRLTVT.

This clone was recorded once. V usage is TRBV6-6 and J usage is TRBJ2-3; D not resolved. Germline loops: CDR1 MNHNY, CDR2 SVGAGI (reference sequence). CDR3 size: 13 residues. The V and J ends lost 3 bases and 4 bases respectively, with 8 bases between them. The DNA of the CDR3 is TGTGCCAGCAGTTATCTCCCCGCAGATACGCAGTATTTT. This gives the protein CASSYLPADTQYF.

The genes are TRBV7-2 and TRBJ2-2; TRBD1 agrees at 7 bases. The CDR3 spans 14 residues. The junction had 6 bases not matched to a gene; V was cut back by 5 bases and J by 6 bases. The germline V gene has CDR1 SGHTA and CDR2 FQGNSA. CDR3 loop: CASSRGQVPGELFF. Written as DNA, the CDR3 is TGTGCCAGCAGCCGAGGACAGGTTCCCGGGGAGCTGTTTTTT.

This chain uses TRBV19 with TRBJ1-4, with D perhaps matching TRBD1 (5 bases). CDR1 is LNHDA, CDR2 SQIVND, per germline (reference sequence). V dropped 3 bases and J dropped 3 bases, with 11 bases sitting between them. The length of the CDR3 is 15 residues. In nucleotides, the CDR3 is TGTGCCAGTAGTATTCGTCGGGGGGCTAATGAAAAACTGTTTTTT. Translating it yields CASSIRRGANEKLFF.

The J gene is TRBJ2-2, the V gene TRBV28, with a weak D call TRBD2 (5 bases). The ends were cut back, 2 bases at V and 1 base at J, with 17 bases in the middle. The length of the CDR3 is 18 residues. Germline lookup yields CDR1 MDHEN and CDR2 SYDVKM. CDR3 nucleotide sequence: TGTGCCAGCAGTTTAGGTGGAGGAGTCCAGATGAACACCGGGGAGCTGTTTTTT. This gives the protein CASSLGGGVQMNTGELFF.

This chain links TRBV7-6 with TRBJ1-1; a possible D gene is TRBD1 (6 bases). CDR1 SGHVS and CDR2 FNYEAQ come from the germline V gene. With 5 bases removed from V and 5 bases from J, the gap between germline ends came to 15 bases. The CDR3 runs to 14 residues. DNA of the CDR3: TGTGCCAGCAGCCAAACAGGGTTGAGGACTGAAGCTTTCTTT. It encodes CASSQTGLRTEAFF.

V usage is TRBV28 and J usage is TRBJ1-3, with D perhaps TRBD1 (6 bases). CDR3 length: 14 residues. Germline-derived CDR1 and CDR2 are MDHEN and SYDVKM. V was shortened by 7 bases and J by 7 bases, with 17 bases between the two germline ends. This CDR3 reads CASNTQGRGNTIYF. CDR3 DNA: TGTGCCAGCAATACACAGGGTCGAGGGAACACCATATATTTT.

This clone has just one count. This chain connects TRBV10-2 to TRBJ2-1; TRBD2 matches 9 bases. The ends lost 8 bases at V and 4 bases at J; junction bases unmatched: 6. This CDR3 comprises 14 residues. Germline CDR1 and CDR2: WSHSY and SAAADI. The CDR3 protein is CASLAGNFYNEQFF. In DNA form, the CDR3 reads TGCGCCAGCCTAGCGGGGAATTTTTACAATGAGCAGTTCTTC.

The chain joins TRBV7-8 to TRBJ2-7; 11 bases line up with TRBD2. The germline V gene has CDR1 SGHVS and CDR2 FQNEAQ. This CDR3 spans 16 amino acids. Trimming at V came to 3 bases and at J to 5 bases, leaving 9 bases not matched to a gene. The CDR3: CASSLWLAGGPHEQYF. The CDR3 nucleotides read TGTGCCAGCAGCTTGTGGTTAGCGGGGGGGCCTCACGAGCAGTACTTC.

This sequence joins TRBV18 and TRBJ1-1; D not resolved. Germline V gene data show CDR1 as KGHSH and CDR2 as LQKENI. This CDR3 is 14 amino acids long. The germline V and J ends were trimmed by 0 bases and 6 bases, with 11 bases remaining between them. This chain's CDR3 is CASSPPQVTPEAFF. The CDR3 DNA sequence: TGTGCCAGCTCACCACCCCAGGTTACTCCTGAAGCTTTCTTT.

The chain combines TRBV4-3 with TRBJ2-5, with TRBD2 as a possible D gene (5 bases). The better agreement between TRBJ2-7 and the DNA end casts doubt on the J call. Germline-derived CDR1 and CDR2 are LGHNA and YSLEER. The CDR3 consists of 16 residues. CDR3 protein: CASSQESRGDSYEQYF. The DNA for the CDR3 is TGCGCCAGCAGCCAAGAATCCCGGGGTGACTCCTACGAGCAGTACTTC.